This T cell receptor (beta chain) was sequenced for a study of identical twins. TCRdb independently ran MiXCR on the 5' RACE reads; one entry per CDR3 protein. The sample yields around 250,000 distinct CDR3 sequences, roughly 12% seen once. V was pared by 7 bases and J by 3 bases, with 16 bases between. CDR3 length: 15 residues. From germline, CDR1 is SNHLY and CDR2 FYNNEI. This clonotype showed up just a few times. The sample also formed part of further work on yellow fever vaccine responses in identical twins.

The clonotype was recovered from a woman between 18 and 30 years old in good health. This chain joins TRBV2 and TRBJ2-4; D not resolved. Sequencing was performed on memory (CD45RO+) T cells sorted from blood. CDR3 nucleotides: TGTGCCAGCACCTACCCTGGGTTAATCAAAAACATTCAGTACTTC. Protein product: CASTYPGLIKNIQYF. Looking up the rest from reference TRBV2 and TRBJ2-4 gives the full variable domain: EPEVTQTPSHQVTQMGQEVILRCVPISNHLYFYWYRQILGQKVEFLVSFYNNEISEKSEIFDDQFSVERPDGSNFTLKIRSTKLEDSAMYFCASTYPGLIKNIQYFGAGTRLSVL.